One and the same sample provided the 9 T cell receptor beta chains below, sequenced in a study of blood T cell repertoires in COVID-19. Sequenced by immunoSEQ multiplex PCR; TCRdb stores in-frame clones only, minus some. The sample holds some 250,000 clones, more than 75% seen once. The sequencing input was peripheral blood. All receptors come from a woman in her 30s who had recovered from COVID-19.

This rearrangement joins TRBV2 to TRBJ1-1; D perhaps matches TRBD1 (5 bases). The CDR3 has 16 residues. Per germline, CDR1 SNHLY and CDR2 FYNNEI. V was shortened by 1 base and J by 0 bases, with 12 bases between the two germline ends. The CDR3 DNA is TGTGCCAGCAGTGAAGGTTGGGGGGAGCTGAACACTGAAGCTTTCTTT. This codes for CASSEGWGELNTEAFF. The variable domain in full, with the rest retrieved from reference TRBV2 and TRBJ1-1, is EPEVTQTPSHQVTQMGQEVILRCVPISNHLYFYWYRQILGQKVEFLVSFYNNEISEKSEIFDDQFSVERPDGSNFTLKIRSTKLEDSAMYFCASSEGWGELNTEAFFGQGTRLTVV.

V usage is TRBV12-5 and J usage is TRBJ2-7; TRBD1 is a possible D gene (6 bases). The CDR3 is 16 amino acids. V lost 3 bases, J lost 1 base, and 16 bases lay in between. The V gene's germline CDR1 is LGHNT and CDR2 FRNRAP. CDR3 residues: CASGFNGGRGSYEQYF. The CDR3 DNA reads TGTGCTAGTGGTTTTAATGGGGGCCGAGGATCCTACGAGCAGTACTTC.

This sequence joins TRBV7-2 and TRBJ1-1; D gene ambiguous. The germline V and J ends were trimmed by 1 base and 1 base, with 4 bases remaining between them. The CDR3 covers 13 residues. Per germline, CDR1 SGHTA and CDR2 FQGNSA. The CDR3 region is CASSLGQNTEAFF. CDR3 sequence (DNA): TGTGCCAGCAGCTTAGGACAGAACACTGAAGCTTTCTTT.

The sample holds one count of this clone. The V and J genes are TRBV14 and TRBJ2-5; D is ambiguous. This CDR3 is built from 15 residues. Trimming took off 0 bases at V and 5 bases at J, with 13 bases between the two ends. The germline V gene has CDR1 SGHDN and CDR2 FVKESK. The CDR3 nucleotides are TGTGCCAGCAGCCAAGATTACGGAGCCTCTGAGACCCAGTACTTC. Translating it yields CASSQDYGASETQYF. Drawing the rest from reference TRBV14 and TRBJ2-5, the complete variable domain is EAGVTQFPSHSVIEKGQTVTLRCDPISGHDNLYWYRRVMGKEIKFLLHFVKESKQDESGMPNNRFLAERTGGTYSTLKVQPAELEDSGVYFCASSQDYGASETQYFGPGTRLLVL.

A few counts support this clone. The gene calls are TRBV6-5 and TRBJ1-2; TRBD1 matches at 7 bases. Germline V gene lookup returns CDR1 MNHEY and CDR2 SVGAGI. CDR3 length: 15 amino acids. J was trimmed by 4 bases and V by 4 bases; bases with no gene match: 9. DNA of the CDR3: TGTGCCAGCAGTTCCCGACAGGGTGGGGTCTATGGCTACACCTTC. Amino acid sequence: CASSSRQGGVYGYTF.

The chain joins TRBV4-2 to TRBJ2-1; no clear D gene. This CDR3 has 17 amino acids. V was clipped by 0 bases and J by 4 bases, with 16 bases between them. Per germline, CDR1 LGHNA and CDR2 YNFKEQ. For the CDR3, the DNA is TGTGCCAGCAGCCAAGAGGGTAGCCAAAACCTTTACAATGAGCAGTTCTTC. Translated: CASSQEGSQNLYNEQFF.

The chain couples TRBV5-6 to TRBJ2-7, with TRBD1 matching 8 bases. The CDR3 extends over 12 amino acids. V lost 6 bases to trimming and J lost 3 bases; unmatched junction nucleotides: 2. Germline values: CDR1 SGHDT, CDR2 YYEEEE. The CDR3 DNA reads TGTGCCAGCACGGACAGGGTCTACGAGCAGTACTTC. It codes for CASTDRVYEQYF.

The V and J genes are TRBV10-1 and TRBJ2-3; weak D call: TRBD1 (5 bases). This CDR3 is built from 14 residues. V lost 0 bases and J 7 bases, leaving 11 bases between the germline ends. Germline loops: CDR1 WNHNN, CDR2 SYGVQD (reference sequence). CDR3 sequence reads: CASSESRVTNTQYF. The CDR3 region has the DNA TGCGCCAGCAGTGAGTCCAGGGTCACTAATACGCAGTATTTT.

CDR3 amino acids: CASSLVGVGGGEQFF. The CDR3 nucleotides are TGCGCCAGCAGCTTGGTGGGTGTAGGGGGCGGTGAGCAGTTCTTC. The chain is built from TRBV5-1 and TRBJ2-1; 7 bases fit TRBD1. The J segment lost 9 bases and the V segment lost 0 bases, leaving 9 bases of the junction unmatched. Germline lookup yields CDR1 SGHRS and CDR2 YFSETQ. The CDR3 consists of 15 residues.